This TCR beta chain was obtained from a study of blood T cell repertoires in COVID-19. Background on the study: Sites across the United States, Italy and Spain contributed samples from acute and convalescent COVID-19.

CDR3 length: 14 amino acids. V lost 1 base and J 6 bases, leaving 9 bases between the germline ends. Germline V gene lookup returns CDR1 SGHVS and CDR2 FNYEAQ. The data were produced by immunoSEQ multiplex PCR, yet TCRdb's version contains in-frame clones alone and is incomplete. The data contain about 320,000 clones, around 80% of them singletons. Sequencing was carried out using peripheral blood. The clonotype comes from a woman between 45 and 65 years old with acute or convalescent COVID-19. The gene calls are TRBV7-6 and TRBJ2-2; a possible D gene is TRBD1 (5 bases). CDR3 amino acids: CASSLGVGPGELFF. The CDR3 nucleotides are TGTGCCAGCAGCTTAGGAGTGGGGCCCGGGGAGCTGTTTTTT.